This TCR beta chain was sequenced during a study of T cell repertoires in cytomegalovirus infection. Study summary: An indication of both CMV infection and matching HLA type came from public TCR beta signatures.

Points on this clonotype: Its antigen is as yet unknown.

The CDR3 is 10 residues long. Trimming left V 7 bases short and J 6 bases short, with 7 bases between. Germline loops: CDR1 SGDLS, CDR2 YYNGEE. TCRdb re-analysed the reads in MiXCR, keeping a single row per CDR3 protein. The sample lists more than 650,000 distinct CDR3 sequences; approximately 40% were seen once. Study-level findings and limits: The cumulative frequency of public TCR beta families distinguished individuals who carried CMV together with the relevant HLA. HLA-C-restricted CMV-specific TCR beta clonotypes prevailed in the ex vivo response.

This receptor was obtained from a human donor in good health (CMV status not recorded). Some clones in this sample may be carry-over from other donors' samples. Sequencing input: PBMCs. The V call is TRBV9, the J call TRBJ1-2, with D perhaps matching TRBD1 (5 bases). The CDR3 DNA sequence: TGTGCCAGCGACAGCAATGGCTACACCTTC. Translated: CASDSNGYTF.